These 17 T cell receptor beta chains were sequenced from one sample in a study of T cells after yellow fever vaccination. TCRdb analysed the 5' RACE reads with MiXCR anew, one entry per CDR3 protein. The sample shows almost 600,000 distinct CDR3 sequences, roughly 14% of them seen only once. Sample: PBMCs, taken on the day of the yellow fever booster vaccination. These receptors originate from a man younger than 45 who received the YFV17D yellow fever vaccine.

The rearrangement uses TRBV12-3 or TRBV12-4 and TRBJ2-1; 8 bases agree with TRBD2. The CDR3 has 16 residues. V gave up 0 bases and J gave up 5 bases; unmatched junction bases: 6. The CDR3 spells CASSLAGTSRDNEQFF. As DNA, the CDR3 is TGTGCCAGCAGTTTAGCCGGGACTAGTCGCGACAATGAGCAGTTCTTC.

A few counts support this clonotype. This chain joins TRBV6-2 or TRBV6-3 and TRBJ2-3; TRBD2 agrees at 10 bases. The CDR3 is made up of 20 amino acids. The V and J ends lost 2 bases and 1 base, in that order; junction bases with no gene match: 15. In germline, CDR1 is MNHEY, CDR2 SVGEGT. CDR3 DNA: TGTGCCAGCAGTTACAAATTTCGGGCTAGCGGGAGACCCGGCACAGATACGCAGTATTTT. It encodes CASSYKFRASGRPGTDTQYF.

Here the CDR3 reads CASSTEVDYNTDTQYF. The CDR3 region has the DNA TGTGCCAGCAGCACCGAGGTGGACTATAACACAGATACGCAGTATTTT. The chain combines TRBV6-4 with TRBJ2-3, with TRBD2 as a possible D gene (6 bases). V was trimmed by 6 bases and J by 2 bases, leaving 18 bases between them. Germline assignment: CDR1 MRHNA and CDR2 SNTAGT. There are 16 residues in the CDR3.

The DNA of the CDR3 is TGCAGTGCCCCCCCGGACCAAGAGACCCAGTACTTC. Translating gives CSAPPDQETQYF. The V and J genes are TRBV20-1 and TRBJ2-5; D not certain. Germline lookup yields CDR1 DFQATT and CDR2 SNEGSKA (reference sequence). The CDR3 spans 12 residues. V was cut by 6 bases and J by 0 bases, with 8 bases left in between.

On this clonotype: This CDR3 fails to terminate in the conserved phenylalanine or tryptophan, so it likely reflects a read error. The V call is TRBV27, the J call TRBJ2-5; possible D gene TRBD1, 6 bases. The CDR3 has 14 amino acids. CDR1 is MNHEY, CDR2 SMNVEV, per germline (reference sequence). The V end lost 2 bases, the J end lost 2 bases, and 9 bases lay between the germline ends. In DNA, the CDR3 is TGTGCCAGCAGTTTAGGACAGATGCAAGAGACCCAGTACCTC. Its protein is CASSLGQMQETQYL.

The chain uses TRBV4-3 and TRBJ2-7; perhaps D is TRBD1 or TRBD2 (5 bases each). The V end lost 5 bases, the J end lost 4 bases, and 24 bases lay between the germline ends. Germline CDR1 reads LGHNA; CDR2 reads YSLEER. This CDR3 comprises 17 residues. The CDR3 DNA is TGCGCCAGCAGCAAGCAACTTCCCGGGACGGCGCCGTACGAGCAGTACTTC. This translates into CASSKQLPGTAPYEQYF.

This clonotype was recorded many times. The J gene is TRBJ2-3, the V gene TRBV18; 8 nucleotides match TRBD2. J was trimmed by 6 bases and V by 1 base; bases with no gene match: 9. The CDR3 is 16 residues long. CDR1 is KGHSH and CDR2 is LQKENI in the germline V gene. Written as DNA, the CDR3 is TGTGCCAGCTCACCACGGGCGGGAGGCGAGCAGGATACGCAGTATTTT. It encodes CASSPRAGGEQDTQYF.

The chain has TRBV7-9 and TRBJ1-2; no clear D. Trimming stripped 5 bases from V and 4 bases from J, with 14 bases between. CDR1 and CDR2 (germline): SEHNR, FQNEAQ (reference sequence). The CDR3 runs to 14 residues. CDR3 nucleotides: TGTGCCAGCAGCCCCCGGGGAGGGATCTATGGCTACACCTTC. Its translation is CASSPRGGIYGYTF.

The rearrangement links TRBV7-2 to TRBJ2-7, with a weak D call TRBD2 (6 bases). V was trimmed by 7 bases and J by 1 base, leaving 11 bases between them. Germline V gene data show CDR1 as SGHTA and CDR2 as FQGNSA. This CDR3 has 13 residues. CDR3 in DNA: TGTGCCAGCACCCTAGCGTTATCCTACGAGCAGTACTTC. Translation: CASTLALSYEQYF.

This clonotype was picked up a small number of times. The V and J genes are TRBV11-2 and TRBJ2-2; D remains unclear. This CDR3 comprises 15 residues. The germline CDR1 and CDR2 sequences are SGHAT and FQNNGV. V dropped 5 bases and J dropped 6 bases, with 16 bases sitting between them. The CDR3, as DNA: TGTGCCAGCAGCCCTCAGATGGTCCCCTCCGGGGAGCTGTTTTTT. It codes for CASSPQMVPSGELFF.

The chain links TRBV7-8 to TRBJ2-7; D is perhaps TRBD1 or TRBD2 (5 bases each). V shed 5 bases and J shed 3 bases, with 20 bases lying between them. This CDR3 contains 16 residues. The V gene's germline CDR1 is SGHVS and CDR2 FQNEAQ. CDR3 protein: CASSTHRDPGGYEQYF. In DNA, the CDR3 is TGTGCCAGCAGCACACACCGGGACCCAGGCGGCTACGAGCAGTACTTC. Combining the CDR3 with reference TRBV7-8 and TRBJ2-7 gives the whole variable domain GAGVSQSPRYKVAKRGQDVALRCDPISGHVSLFWYQQALGQGPEFLTYFQNEAQLDKSGLPSDRFFAERPEGSVSTLKIQRTQQEDSAVYLCASSTHRDPGGYEQYFGPGTRLTVT.

This clonotype has a handful of counts. This sequence joins TRBV29-1 and TRBJ1-2, with D perhaps TRBD1 (6 bases). This CDR3 spans 12 amino acids. V lost 7 bases, J lost 3 bases, and 12 bases lay in between. Looked up from germline, CDR1 is SQVTM and CDR2 is ANQGSEA. This CDR3 is CSASDSYYGYTF. The CDR3 DNA is TGCAGCGCCTCGGACAGTTACTATGGCTACACCTTC. Full variable domain (rest looked up from reference TRBV29-1 and TRBJ1-2): SAVISQKPSRDICQRGTSLTIQCQVDSQVTMMFWYRQQPGQSLTLIATANQGSEATYESGFVIDKFPISRPNLTFSTLTVSNMSPEDSSIYLCSASDSYYGYTFGSGTRLTVV.

The chain is built from TRBV20-1 and TRBJ2-7; 7 bases agree with TRBD1. CDR1 is DFQATT and CDR2 is SNEGSKA in the germline V gene (reference sequence). The V gene end was trimmed by 6 bases and the J gene end by 2 bases; junction bases not matched to a gene: 10. The CDR3 runs 14 residues. The CDR3 loop is CSATPGTATYEQYF. As DNA, the CDR3 is TGCAGTGCCACCCCCGGGACAGCTACCTACGAGCAGTACTTC.

The sample holds a few counts of this clonotype. This chain links TRBV27 with TRBJ2-3, with D maybe TRBD2 (5 bases). The CDR3 has 16 amino acids. V lost 1 base, J lost 0 bases, and 11 bases lay in between. Germline values: CDR1 MNHEY, CDR2 SMNVEV (reference sequence). CDR3 nucleotides: TGTGCCAGCAGTTTATTGGGGAGTACTAGCACAGATACGCAGTATTTT. This sequence encodes CASSLLGSTSTDTQYF.

The V and J genes are TRBV6-5 and TRBJ2-1; 8 nucleotides line up with TRBD2. Trimming removed 3 bases from V and 4 bases from J; junction bases left unmatched: 5. The CDR3 covers 15 residues. The germline CDR1 and CDR2 sequences are MNHEY and SVGAGI. As DNA, the CDR3 is TGTGCCAGCAGTTATAAAGCGGGAGCTTACAATGAGCAGTTCTTC. Its translation is CASSYKAGAYNEQFF.

This clonotype has more than one count but fewer than ten. The chain uses TRBV10-3 and TRBJ2-7; 13 nucleotides agree with TRBD2. The CDR3 totals 16 residues. The V segment lost 4 bases and the J segment 2 bases; nucleotides outside the gene matches: 5. Per the germline V gene, CDR1 is ENHRY and CDR2 is SYGVKD. The CDR3 is CAISGGTSGKPYEQYF. CDR3 DNA: TGTGCCATCAGTGGGGGGACTAGCGGGAAGCCCTACGAGCAGTACTTC.

This chain links TRBV7-2 with TRBJ2-1; D perhaps matches TRBD2 (6 bases). V was shortened by 4 bases and J by 0 bases, with 16 bases between the two germline ends. The CDR3 runs to 17 residues. The germline V gene has CDR1 SGHTA and CDR2 FQGNSA. CDR3 in DNA: TGTGCCAGCAGCTCGCCAAGACTAGACACCTCCTACAATGAGCAGTTCTTC. It codes for CASSSPRLDTSYNEQFF.